The next 8 T cell receptor beta chains were all read from a single sample in a study of T cells in Graves' hyperthyroidism and ophthalmopathy. TCR beta CDR3 sequences were amplified from RNA transcripts. HTBI primers were used for first-round RT-PCR of the TCR CDR3. In TCRdb, the multiplex PCR reads were re-called with MiXCR into one record per CDR3 protein. The repertoire has over 400,000 distinct CDR3 sequences, roughly 14% of them found once; the top ten carry around 13%. Sequenced material: blood. The source of these receptors is a man younger than 35 with Graves' ophthalmopathy.

This clonotype was counted at least ten times. The V gene is TRBV28, the J gene TRBJ2-7; a possible D gene is TRBD1 (5 bases). The CDR3 loop spans 15 amino acids. Germline V gene sequence: CDR1 MDHEN, CDR2 SYDVKM. V lost 1 base and J lost 4, with 14 bases in between. The CDR3: CASSLYQGFVYEQYF. DNA of the CDR3: TGTGCCAGCAGTTTATATCAGGGTTTCGTGTACGAGCAGTACTTC.

This chain joins TRBV7-9 and TRBJ2-3; no definite D call. The germline V gene encodes CDR1 SEHNR and CDR2 FQNEAQ (reference sequence). V lost 1 base, J lost 5 bases, and 7 bases lay in between. This CDR3 is built from 13 residues. The CDR3 protein is CASSLVGRDTQYF. The CDR3 DNA follows: TGTGCCAGCAGCTTAGTGGGTAGAGATACGCAGTATTTT.

This clonotype was recorded many times. In nucleotides, the CDR3 is TGTGCCAGCAGTACCTACAGGTTCGGGAACACTGAAGCTTTCTTT. Protein product: CASSTYRFGNTEAFF. This chain joins TRBV27 and TRBJ1-1; D might be TRBD1 (5 bases). Trimming removed 5 bases at V and 1 base at J, with 14 bases between. This CDR3 has 15 amino acids. From germline, CDR1 is MNHEY and CDR2 SMNVEV (reference sequence).

This clonotype was counted ten times or more. This chain connects TRBV7-9 to TRBJ2-5; D unresolved. The V gene's germline CDR1 is SEHNR and CDR2 FQNEAQ (reference sequence). The CDR3 is 14 residues long. Trimming shortened V by 5 bases and J by 1 base, and 11 bases separated the two germline ends. CDR3 sequence (DNA): TGTGCCAGCAGCCCCATAGCAGCCCAAGAGACCCAGTACTTC. The encoded protein is CASSPIAAQETQYF.

This clonotype was observed at least ten times. The chain couples TRBV6-1 to TRBJ2-1, with D perhaps matching TRBD2 (7 bases). The germline CDR1 and CDR2 sequences are MNHNS and SASEGT. Trimming took off 5 bases at V and 9 bases at J, with 14 bases between the two ends. This CDR3 region has 13 residues. CDR3 sequence (DNA): TGTGCCAGCAGTAACACAGGGAGGGGTGAGCAGTTCTTC. It is translated as CASSNTGRGEQFF.

This clonotype has a handful of counts. A read error may produce the germline difference seen at one junction end. This sequence joins TRBV19 and TRBJ1-2, with 7 bases identical to TRBD1. The CDR3 runs 15 residues. CDR1 and CDR2 (germline): LNHDA, SQIVND (reference sequence). The CDR3 protein is CASSIDRARDYGYTF. CDR3 sequence (DNA): TGTGCCAGTAGCATAGACAGGGCTCGAGACTATGGCTACACCTTC.

This clonotype was counted only a few times. V usage is TRBV6-6 and J usage is TRBJ2-1, with D maybe TRBD1 (6 bases). The V gene lost 2 bases and the J gene lost 4 bases, with 18 bases spanning the gap. CDR3 size: 17 residues. Looked up from germline, CDR1 is MNHNY and CDR2 is SVGAGI (reference sequence). CDR3 DNA sequence: TGTGCCAGCAGTTACCCGACCCAGGGGTCCTTATACAATGAGCAGTTCTTC. Its protein is CASSYPTQGSLYNEQFF.

The V gene is TRBV5-1, the J gene TRBJ2-7; maybe TRBD1 (5 bases). The CDR3 is made up of 16 amino acids. The germline V and J ends were trimmed by 0 bases and 3 bases, with 16 bases remaining between them. Looked up from germline, CDR1 is SGHRS and CDR2 is YFSETQ. CDR3 protein: CASSLGVRVGLYEQYF. For the CDR3, the DNA is TGCGCCAGCAGCTTGGGGGTCAGGGTTGGCCTCTACGAGCAGTACTTC.